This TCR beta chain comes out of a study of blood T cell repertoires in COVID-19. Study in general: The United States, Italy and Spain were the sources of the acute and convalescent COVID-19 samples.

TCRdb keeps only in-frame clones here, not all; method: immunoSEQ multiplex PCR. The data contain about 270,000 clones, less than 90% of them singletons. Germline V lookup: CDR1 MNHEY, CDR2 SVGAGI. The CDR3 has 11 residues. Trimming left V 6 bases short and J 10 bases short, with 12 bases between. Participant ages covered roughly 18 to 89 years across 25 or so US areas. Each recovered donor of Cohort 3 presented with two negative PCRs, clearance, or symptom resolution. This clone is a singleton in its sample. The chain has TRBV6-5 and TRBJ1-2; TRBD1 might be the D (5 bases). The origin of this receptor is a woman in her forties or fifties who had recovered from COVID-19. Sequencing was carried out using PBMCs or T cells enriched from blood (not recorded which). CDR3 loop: CASRQGRVYTF. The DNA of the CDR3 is TGTGCCAGCAGACAAGGCAGGGTCTACACCTTC.